The text below deals with one TCR beta chain. Germline V gene lookup returns CDR1 SGHVS and CDR2 FNYEAQ. The CDR3 is made up of 13 amino acids. This sample stems from a study of tumor-infiltrating lymphocytes in oesophageal squamous cell carcinoma. TCRdb fed the PCR reads into MiXCR, producing one record per CDR3 protein. The table shows roughly 20,000 distinct CDR3 sequences, with 40% to 55% occurring only once. Material: esophageal tumor tissue. The chain combines TRBV7-6 with TRBJ2-1; a weak D match, TRBD2 (6 bases). The J call is uncertain, as TRBJ2-5 better fits the DNA end. The clonotype comes from a male donor with esophageal squamous cell carcinoma. The CDR3 DNA is TGTGCCAGCAGCGGGGGGTTAGGAGAGACCCAGTACTTC. It specifies CASSGGLGETQYF.